The T cell receptor beta chain described here comes from a study of T-cell reconstitution after alpha-beta-depleted transplantation in children. This clonotype was observed a handful of times. The TCRbeta library was prepared with unique molecular identifiers. TCRdb re-called the PCR reads through MiXCR, storing one row per CDR3 protein. The sample includes fewer than 400,000 distinct CDR3 sequences, roughly 21% of them seen just once. CDR1 and CDR2 from the germline V gene are SQVTM and ANQGSEA. Trimming took off 7 bases at V and 3 bases at J, with 7 bases between the two ends. The CDR3 loop spans 10 amino acids.

Sequenced here: PBMCs from the stem cell graft donor, sampled from the stem cell graft. The sequence derives from a human donor who donated a stem cell graft to a child with acute myeloid leukemia. The rearrangement uses TRBV29-1 and TRBJ2-7; no clear D. Here the CDR3 reads CSGGDYEQYF. The CDR3 region has the DNA TGCAGCGGAGGAGACTACGAGCAGTACTTC.